The clone carrying this T cell receptor (beta chain) was recorded once. The data are from a study of blood T cell repertoires in COVID-19. Study summary: Whether acute or convalescent, the COVID-19 samples came from the United States, Italy and Spain. The cDNA or gDNA used as material had been derived from T cells, B-cell-depleted T cells, or PBMCs.

Enrollment of patients from Seattle took place during active infection, with longitudinal follow-up. After removal of 4 bases from V and 3 bases from J, the junction contained 7 bases not matched to a gene. The germline CDR1 and CDR2 sequences are KGHSH and LQKENI. The CDR3 totals 16 residues. Study processing details: Using reference gene primer amplification, nucleated cell counts were estimated. Measured with immunoSEQ multiplex PCR; TCRdb has only the in-frame clones, and not every one. From that table come the V and J calls and clone size; the DNA was used to work out D and trimming. Seen here are 200,000 to 250,000 clones, about four fifths observed once, and the top ten hold 6% to 8%.

The source of this sequence is a woman of 80 years or more with COVID-19, enrolled during active disease. The sample was peripheral blood. The chain couples TRBV18 to TRBJ2-5; 11 positions match TRBD2. CDR3 coding DNA: TGTGCCAGCTCACGCGGATCGGGACTAGCGGAAGAGACCCAGTACTTC. This codes for CASSRGSGLAEETQYF. Looking up the rest from reference TRBV18 and TRBJ2-5 gives the full variable domain: NAGVMQNPRHLVRRRGQEARLRCSPMKGHSHVYWYRQLPEEGLKFMVYLQKENIIDESGMPKERFSAEFPKEGPSILRIQQVVRGDSAAYFCASSRGSGLAEETQYFGPGTRLLVL.